The rows below give T cell receptor beta chains drawn from one sample of a study of blood T cell repertoires in COVID-19. TCRdb's table, derived via immunoSEQ multiplex PCR, lists solely in-frame clones and lacks some. The sample includes roughly 100,000 clones, about 87% of them seen just once. Sequenced sample: peripheral blood. These receptors were taken from a man in his fifties with active or convalescent COVID-19. The CDR3 runs from the conserved cysteine through the conserved F or W. The D gene is left open where the match is weak. The size entry is marked missing in some rows and otherwise reads once, few, many or a size class.

D: .
V: TRBV11-2
J: TRBJ2-3
size: .
CDR3: CASSLAAATDTQYF
DNA: TGTGCCAGCAGCTTGGCCGCTGCCACAGATACGCAGTATTTT

D: TRBD1
V: TRBV4-1
J: TRBJ2-2
size: .
CDR3: CASSRQGINTGELFF
DNA: TGCGCCAGCAGCCGACAGGGGATTAACACCGGGGAGCTGTTTTTT

D: TRBD1
V: TRBV2
J: TRBJ1-6
size: .
CDR3: CASSGDRGRSPLHF
DNA: TGTGCCAGCAGTGGGGACAGGGGAAGATCACCCCTCCACTTT

D: .
V: TRBV11-2
J: TRBJ1-1
size: .
CDR3: CASSVRENTEAFF
DNA: TGTGCCAGCAGCGTGAGGGAGAACACTGAAGCTTTCTTT

D: TRBD1
V: TRBV3-1/TRBV3-2
J: TRBJ2-4
size: .
CDR3: CASSQEYDRAQYF
DNA: TGTGCCAGCAGCCAAGAATATGACAGGGCCCAGTACTTC

D: .
V: TRBV19
J: TRBJ2-3
size: .
CDR3: CASSIPPHPDTQYF
DNA: TGTGCCAGTAGTATCCCGCCACACCCAGATACGCAGTATTTT

D: TRBD1
V: TRBV28
J: TRBJ1-2
size: .
CDR3: CATRGTGQFYGYTF
DNA: TGTGCCACTCGAGGTACGGGACAGTTCTATGGCTACACCTTC

D: .
V: TRBV27
J: TRBJ2-5
size: .
CDR3: CASSLVGQQFETQYF
DNA: TGTGCCAGCAGTTTAGTAGGACAGCAGTTCGAGACCCAGTACTTC

D: .
V: TRBV9
J: TRBJ1-6
size: .
CDR3: CASSVDMGRPLHF
DNA: TGTGCCAGCAGCGTAGATATGGGGAGACCCCTCCACTTT

D: TRBD1
V: TRBV5-1
J: TRBJ2-7
size: .
CDR3: CASSQDDRAYEQYF
DNA: TGCGCCAGCAGCCAGGATGACAGGGCATACGAGCAGTACTTC

D: TRBD2
V: TRBV5-4
J: TRBJ2-1
size: .
CDR3: CASTKRGGLYNEQFF
DNA: TGTGCCAGCACAAAGCGGGGGGGCCTCTACAATGAGCAGTTCTTC

D: .
V: TRBV10-3
J: TRBJ1-3
size: .
CDR3: CAITPATVPYTIYF
DNA: TGTGCCATCACTCCCGCGACAGTTCCTTATACCATATATTTT

D: TRBD1
V: TRBV11-2
J: TRBJ2-7
size: few
CDR3: CASSPVSRDRGITYEQYF
DNA: TGTGCCAGCAGCCCTGTCAGCCGGGACAGGGGGATAACCTACGAGCAGTACTTC

D: .
V: TRBV4-1
J: TRBJ2-3
size: .
CDR3: CASRALARADTQYF
DNA: TGCGCCAGCAGGGCCCTAGCGAGGGCAGATACGCAGTATTTT

D: TRBD1
V: TRBV27
J: TRBJ1-6
size: .
CDR3: CASSLTGTGRFPLHF
DNA: TGTGCCAGCAGCTTGACCGGGACAGGAAGATTCCCCCTCCACTTT

D: TRBD2
V: TRBV2
J: TRBJ2-7
size: .
CDR3: CASGLAGFGSYEQYF
DNA: TGTGCCAGCGGGCTAGCGGGCTTCGGCTCCTACGAGCAGTACTTC

D: .
V: TRBV4-3
J: TRBJ1-1
size: .
CDR3: CASSQVTVMNTEAFF
DNA: TGCGCCAGCAGCCAAGTGACAGTTATGAACACTGAAGCTTTCTTT

D: TRBD1
V: TRBV18
J: TRBJ2-7
size: .
CDR3: CASSLGTGDPEQYF
DNA: TGTGCCAGCTCACTCGGGACAGGGGATCCCGAGCAGTACTTC

D: TRBD2
V: TRBV9
J: TRBJ2-5
size: .
CDR3: CASSKTSGGHQETQYF
DNA: TGTGCCAGCAGCAAGACTAGCGGGGGTCACCAAGAGACCCAGTACTTC

D: .
V: TRBV7-2
J: TRBJ1-2
size: .
CDR3: CASSGTGHANYGYTF
DNA: TGTGCCAGCAGCGGAACAGGGCATGCTAACTATGGCTACACCTTC

D: .
V: TRBV7-8
J: TRBJ2-6
size: once
CDR3: CASSLARAGGANVLTF
DNA: TGTGCCAGCAGCTTAGCTCGTGCGGGTGGGGCCAACGTCCTGACTTTC

D: .
V: TRBV10-2
J: TRBJ1-5
size: .
CDR3: CASSEPGTGGNQPQHF
DNA: TGCGCCAGCAGTGAGCCCGGGACGGGAGGCAATCAGCCCCAGCATTTT

D: .
V: TRBV7-5
J: TRBJ1-5
size: .
CDR3: CVRSSHSGENRNQPQHF
DNA: TGTGTCAGAAGCTCTCACTCAGGGGAAAATCGCAATCAGCCCCAGCATTTT

D: TRBD1
V: TRBV27
J: TRBJ1-4
size: .
CDR3: CASSPRGFGEKLFF
DNA: TGTGCCAGCAGCCCCAGGGGGTTCGGTGAAAAACTGTTTTTT

D: .
V: TRBV21-1
J: TRBJ2-1
size: .
CDR3: CASSLLLAATYNEQFF
DNA: TGTGCCAGCAGCCTCCTTTTAGCGGCTACCTACAATGAGCAGTTCTTC

D: .
V: TRBV27
J: TRBJ2-5
size: once
CDR3: CASSLNSKETQYF
DNA: TGTGCCAGCAGTTTGAACAGCAAAGAGACCCAGTACTTC